A selection of T cell receptor beta chains follows, all from one sample in a study of control samples from healthy donors and cancer patients. The data were produced by immunoSEQ multiplex PCR, yet TCRdb's version contains in-frame clones alone and is incomplete. The sample consists of 150,000 to 200,000 clones, roughly 94% of them appearing once. The material sequenced was PBMCs. The receptors originated from a man in his 60s with colorectal cancer. The CDR3 runs from the conserved cysteine through the conserved F or W. The D gene is left open where the match is weak. Size tells how often a clone was seen (once, few, many) or the class of an expanded clone, and some rows leave it out.

clone_size d_call j_call v_call cdr3_aa cdr3_nt
once TRBD2 TRBJ2-7 TRBV4-1 CASSQASGGSYEQYF TGCGCCAGCAGCCAAGCTAGCGGGGGGTCATACGAGCAGTACTTC
. TRBD1 TRBJ1-2 TRBV28 CASSSRGQLRSYGYTF TGTGCCAGCAGCTCAAGGGGACAGCTACGGAGTTATGGCTACACCTTC
. TRBD2 TRBJ2-3 TRBV19 CASSPRLAVADTQYF TGTGCCAGTAGTCCCCGACTAGCGGTTGCAGATACGCAGTATTTT
. . TRBJ1-1 TRBV3-1/TRBV3-2 CASSRGSNTEAFF TGTGCCAGCAGCCGCGGATCGAACACTGAAGCTTTCTTT
. . TRBJ1-1 TRBV30 CAWSEQLNTEAFF TGTGCCTGGAGTGAGCAGCTGAACACTGAAGCTTTCTTT
once TRBD2 TRBJ2-3 TRBV5-1 CASSLVAGGTDTQYF TGCGCCAGCAGCTTGGTGGCGGGGGGAACAGATACGCAGTATTTT
. . TRBJ1-2 TRBV4-3 CASSQDPGANYGYTF TGCGCCAGCAGCCAAGATCCAGGCGCAAACTATGGCTACACCTTC
. . TRBJ2-1 TRBV19 CASSTGLPPHNEQFF TGTGCCAGTAGTACGGGACTGCCCCCCCACAATGAGCAGTTCTTC
. TRBD2 TRBJ2-1 TRBV7-2 CASSQLAGVAYNEQFF TGTGCCAGCAGTCAATTAGCGGGGGTAGCCTACAATGAGCAGTTCTTC
. . TRBJ1-4 TRBV9 CASSRELNEKLFF TGTGCCAGCAGCCGGGAGCTTAATGAAAAACTGTTTTTT
. . TRBJ1-2 TRBV12-3/TRBV12-4 CASSLFPGNGYTF TGTGCCAGCAGTTTATTTCCAGGGAATGGCTACACCTTC